The 6 T cell receptor beta chains given below trace back to one sample, sequenced in a study of CD8 T cells in ankylosing spondylitis. MiXCR was run by TCRdb on the 5' RACE reads, yielding one entry per CDR3 protein. Of around 140,000 distinct CDR3 sequences in the sample, 17% are singletons; the top ten hold roughly a third. Their antigens remain unidentified. The study's findings and limits: A TCR beta motif of under 10 highly homologous variants appeared characteristic of ankylosing spondylitis blood.

The sequencing input was blood, either unsorted or a sorted T cell fraction (not recorded which). These receptors were taken from a male donor with ankylosing spondylitis.

V and J are TRBV9 and TRBJ2-1; 11 bases are shared with TRBD2. The CDR3 is 16 residues long. Trimming at V came to 0 bases and at J to 5 bases, leaving 4 bases not matched to a gene. Germline values: CDR1 SGDLS, CDR2 YYNGEE. CDR3 nucleotides: TGTGCCAGCAGCGTAGGTCTAGCGGGAGGAAACAATGAGCAGTTCTTC. Translating it yields CASSVGLAGGNNEQFF.

About this clonotype: Mismatch with germline at one junction end may stem from a read error. The chain is built from TRBV7-6 and TRBJ2-7; D gene unclear. CDR1 is SGHVS, CDR2 FNYEAQ, per germline. The CDR3 is made up of 13 amino acids. In nucleotides, the CDR3 is TGTGCCAGCAGCTTAGACAGCCCCTACAAGCAGTACTTC. Translation: CASSLDSPYKQYF.

This sequence joins TRBV29-1 and TRBJ2-7; D is unclear. This CDR3 has 11 amino acids. Between the trimmed V and J ends, which lost 7 bases and 5 bases, there was a span of 12 bases. Germline V CDR1 and CDR2: SQVTM, ANQGSEA. The CDR3 protein is CSEVPPHEQYF. Here the CDR3 DNA reads TGCAGCGAGGTACCCCCCCACGAGCAGTACTTC.

This chain uses TRBV10-3 with TRBJ2-3; tentatively, D is TRBD2 (5 bases). Germline V gene data show CDR1 as ENHRY and CDR2 as SYGVKD. The CDR3 loop spans 13 amino acids. V was pared by 8 bases and J by 5 bases, with 14 bases between. In nucleotides, the CDR3 is TGTGCCATCCGGGCTAGCCTCAGAGATACGCAGTATTTT. This codes for CAIRASLRDTQYF.

This clonotype was seen a few times. The V gene is TRBV29-1, the J gene TRBJ2-7; possible D gene TRBD2, 6 bases. Per germline, CDR1 SQVTM and CDR2 ANQGSEA. The V end was cut by 5 bases, the J end by 1 base, with 12 bases between. The CDR3 covers 13 residues. The CDR3 here is CSVLSRGSYEQYF. CDR3 DNA sequence: TGCAGCGTTTTGTCGCGGGGATCCTACGAGCAGTACTTC.

This clonotype was recorded many times. The chain joins TRBV4-3 to TRBJ2-2; a weak D match, TRBD2 (6 bases). V was trimmed by 8 bases and J by 3 bases, leaving 16 bases between them. The length of the CDR3 is 15 residues. Germline CDR1 is LGHNA and CDR2 is YSLEER. The CDR3: CASGSTRVDTGELFF. The CDR3 DNA is TGCGCCAGCGGCTCGACTAGGGTGGACACCGGGGAGCTGTTTTTT.